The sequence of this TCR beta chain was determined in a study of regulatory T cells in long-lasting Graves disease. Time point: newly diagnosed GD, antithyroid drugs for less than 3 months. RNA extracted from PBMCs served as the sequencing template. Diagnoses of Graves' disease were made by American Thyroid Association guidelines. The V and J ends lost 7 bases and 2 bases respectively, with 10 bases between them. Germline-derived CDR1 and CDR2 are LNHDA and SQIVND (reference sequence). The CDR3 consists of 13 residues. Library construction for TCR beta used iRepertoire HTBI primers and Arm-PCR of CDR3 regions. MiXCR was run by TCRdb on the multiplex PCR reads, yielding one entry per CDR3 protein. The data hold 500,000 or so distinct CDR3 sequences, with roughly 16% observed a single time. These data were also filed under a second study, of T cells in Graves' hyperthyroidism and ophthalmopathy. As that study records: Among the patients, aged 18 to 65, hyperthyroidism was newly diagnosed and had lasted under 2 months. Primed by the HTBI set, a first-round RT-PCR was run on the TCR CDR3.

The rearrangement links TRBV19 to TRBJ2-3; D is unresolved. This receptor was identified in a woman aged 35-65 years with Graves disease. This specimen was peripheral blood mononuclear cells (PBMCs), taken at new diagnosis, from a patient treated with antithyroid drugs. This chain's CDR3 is CASNFQSTDTQYF. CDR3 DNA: TGTGCCAGTAATTTCCAGTCCACAGATACGCAGTATTTT.